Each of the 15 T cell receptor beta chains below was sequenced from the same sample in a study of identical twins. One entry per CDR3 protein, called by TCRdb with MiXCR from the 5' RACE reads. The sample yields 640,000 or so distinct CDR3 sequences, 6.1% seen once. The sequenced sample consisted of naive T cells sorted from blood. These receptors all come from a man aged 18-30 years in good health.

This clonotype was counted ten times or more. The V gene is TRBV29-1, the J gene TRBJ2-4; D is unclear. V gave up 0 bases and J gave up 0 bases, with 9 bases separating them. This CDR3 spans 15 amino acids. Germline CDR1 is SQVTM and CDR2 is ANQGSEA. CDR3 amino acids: CSVEDSALAKNIQYF. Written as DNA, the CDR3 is TGCAGCGTTGAAGATTCAGCCCTAGCCAAAAACATTCAGTACTTC.

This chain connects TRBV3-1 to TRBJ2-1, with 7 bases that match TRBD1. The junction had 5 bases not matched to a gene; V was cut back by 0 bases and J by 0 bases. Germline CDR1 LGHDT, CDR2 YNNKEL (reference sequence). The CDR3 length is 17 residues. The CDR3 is CASSQDIWDSSYNEQFF. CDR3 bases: TGTGCCAGCAGCCAAGATATTTGGGACAGCTCCTACAATGAGCAGTTCTTC.

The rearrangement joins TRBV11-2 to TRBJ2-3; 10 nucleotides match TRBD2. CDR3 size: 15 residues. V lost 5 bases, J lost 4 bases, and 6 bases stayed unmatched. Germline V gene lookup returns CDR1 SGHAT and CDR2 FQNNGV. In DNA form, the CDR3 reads TGTGCCAGCAGCGCGGGACTAGCGAAATCAGATACGCAGTATTTT. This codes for CASSAGLAKSDTQYF.

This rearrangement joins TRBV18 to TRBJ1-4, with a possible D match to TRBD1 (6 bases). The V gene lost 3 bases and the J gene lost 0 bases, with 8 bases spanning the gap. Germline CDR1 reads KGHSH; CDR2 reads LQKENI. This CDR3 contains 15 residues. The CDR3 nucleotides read TGTGCCAGCTCACCGGGGGCGTCAACTAATGAAAAACTGTTTTTT. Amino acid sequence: CASSPGASTNEKLFF. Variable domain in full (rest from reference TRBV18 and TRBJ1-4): NAGVMQNPRHLVRRRGQEARLRCSPMKGHSHVYWYRQLPEEGLKFMVYLQKENIIDESGMPKERFSAEFPKEGPSILRIQQVVRGDSAAYFCASSPGASTNEKLFFGSGTQLSVL.

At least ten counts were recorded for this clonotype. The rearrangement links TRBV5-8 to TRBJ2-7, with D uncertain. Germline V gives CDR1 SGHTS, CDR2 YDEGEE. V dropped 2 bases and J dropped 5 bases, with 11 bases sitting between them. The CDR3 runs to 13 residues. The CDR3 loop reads CASSFFWPDEQYV. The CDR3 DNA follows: TGTGCCAGCAGCTTCTTTTGGCCGGACGAGCAGTACGTC.

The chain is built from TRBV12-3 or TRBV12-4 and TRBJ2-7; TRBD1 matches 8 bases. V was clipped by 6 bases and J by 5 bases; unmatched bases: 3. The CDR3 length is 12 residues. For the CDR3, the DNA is TGTGCCAGCAGAACAGGGGGAAACGAGCAGTACTTC. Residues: CASRTGGNEQYF.

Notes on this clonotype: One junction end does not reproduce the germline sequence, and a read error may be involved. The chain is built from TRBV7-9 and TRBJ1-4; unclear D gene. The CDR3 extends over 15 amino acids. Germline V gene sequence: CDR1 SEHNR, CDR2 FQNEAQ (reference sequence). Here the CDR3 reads CASSLMASNNGKLFF. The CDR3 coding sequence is TGTGCCAGCAGCTTAATGGCGAGCAACAATGGAAAACTGTTTTTT.

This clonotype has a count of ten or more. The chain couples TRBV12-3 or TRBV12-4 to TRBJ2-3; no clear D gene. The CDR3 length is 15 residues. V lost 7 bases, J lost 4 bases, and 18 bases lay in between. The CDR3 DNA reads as TGTGCCAGCAAAACCACACGGATTCTTGCAGATACGCAGTATTTT. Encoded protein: CASKTTRILADTQYF.

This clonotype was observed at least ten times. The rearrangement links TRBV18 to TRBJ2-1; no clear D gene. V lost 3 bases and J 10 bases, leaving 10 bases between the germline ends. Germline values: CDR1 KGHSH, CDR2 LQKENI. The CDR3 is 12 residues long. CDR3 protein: CASSPLSDEQFF. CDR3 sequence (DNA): TGTGCCAGCTCACCCCTGTCGGACGAGCAGTTCTTC.

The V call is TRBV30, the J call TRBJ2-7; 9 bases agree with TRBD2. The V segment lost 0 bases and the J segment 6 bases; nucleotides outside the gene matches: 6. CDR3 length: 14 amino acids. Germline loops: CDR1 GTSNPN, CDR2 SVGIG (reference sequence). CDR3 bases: TGTGCCTGGAGTGTTACCGCTAGCGGGATCGAGCAGTACTTC. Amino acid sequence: CAWSVTASGIEQYF.

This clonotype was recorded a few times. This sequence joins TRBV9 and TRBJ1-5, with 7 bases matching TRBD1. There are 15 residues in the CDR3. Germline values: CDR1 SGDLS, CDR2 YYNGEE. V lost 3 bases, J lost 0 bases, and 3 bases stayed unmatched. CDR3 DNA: TGTGCCAGCAGCGCAGGGACAGTTAGCAATCAGCCCCAGCATTTT. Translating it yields CASSAGTVSNQPQHF.

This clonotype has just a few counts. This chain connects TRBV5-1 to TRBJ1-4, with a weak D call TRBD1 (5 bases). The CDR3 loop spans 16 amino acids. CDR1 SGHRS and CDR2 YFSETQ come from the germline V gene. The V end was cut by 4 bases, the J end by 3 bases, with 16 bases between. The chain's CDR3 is CASSHATGSANEKLFF. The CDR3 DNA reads TGCGCCAGCAGCCACGCCACAGGTTCAGCTAATGAAAAACTGTTTTTT.

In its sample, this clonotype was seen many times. For the CDR3, the DNA is TGCAGTGCTTACAACCCTAGCGGGAGGAGCACAGATACGCAGTATTTT. Translating it yields CSAYNPSGRSTDTQYF. This sequence joins TRBV20-1 and TRBJ2-3; 11 nucleotides agree with TRBD2. The V and J ends lost 5 bases and 0 bases, in that order; junction bases with no gene match: 7. CDR1 and CDR2 from the germline V gene are DFQATT and SNEGSKA (reference sequence). The CDR3 consists of 16 residues.

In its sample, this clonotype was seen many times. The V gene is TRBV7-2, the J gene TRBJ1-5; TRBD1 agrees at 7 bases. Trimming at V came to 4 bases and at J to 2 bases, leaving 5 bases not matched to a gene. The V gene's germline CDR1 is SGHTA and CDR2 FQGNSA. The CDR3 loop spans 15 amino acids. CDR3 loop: CASSSQGLGNQPQHF. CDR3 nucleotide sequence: TGTGCCAGCAGCTCACAGGGGTTGGGCAATCAGCCCCAGCATTTT.

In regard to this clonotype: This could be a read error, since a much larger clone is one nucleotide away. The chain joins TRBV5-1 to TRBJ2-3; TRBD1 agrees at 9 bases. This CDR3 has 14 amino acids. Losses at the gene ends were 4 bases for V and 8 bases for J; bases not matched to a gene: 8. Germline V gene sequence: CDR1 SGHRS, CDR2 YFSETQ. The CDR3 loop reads CASSRDRVPGTQYF. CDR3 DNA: TGCGCCAGCAGCCGGGACAGGGTACCAGGTACGCAGTATTTT. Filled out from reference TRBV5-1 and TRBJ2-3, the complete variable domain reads KAGVTQTPRYLIKTRGQQVTLSCSPISGHRSVSWYQQTPGQGLQFLFEYFSETQRNKGNFPGRFSGRQFSNSRSEMNVSTLELGDSALYLCASSRDRVPGTQYFGPGTRLTVL.